These 28 T cell receptor beta chains share one sample of origin, sequenced in a study of CD8 T cells in Susac syndrome. The RNA, about 0.5 to 1 ug, was put through reverse transcription using random hexamers. TCRdb reprocessed the immunoSEQ multiplex PCR reads with MiXCR, giving one entry per CDR3 protein. This sample has around 170,000 distinct CDR3 sequences; approximately 96% occur once, and the top ten carry around 0.1%. The material sequenced was CD4+ T cells from PBMCs. These receptors were taken from a human donor with Susac syndrome.

J is TRBJ2-2 and V is TRBV18; TRBD1 matches 10 bases. The germline gives CDR1 KGHSH, CDR2 LQKENI. V gave up 3 bases and J gave up 3 bases; unmatched junction bases: 7. The CDR3 covers 17 residues. The CDR3 region has the DNA TGTGCCAGCTCACCCGGGACAGGGGCGACCTACACCGGGGAGCTGTTTTTT. Amino acid sequence: CASSPGTGATYTGELFF.

The chain employs TRBV7-2 and TRBJ2-5; 11 nucleotides agree with TRBD2. This CDR3 is 15 amino acids long. The J segment lost 4 bases and the V segment lost 2 bases, leaving 3 bases of the junction unmatched. CDR1 SGHTA and CDR2 FQGNSA come from the germline V gene. CDR3 sequence: CASSLNGLAGETQYF. CDR3 nucleotide sequence: TGTGCCAGCAGCTTAAACGGACTAGCGGGAGAGACCCAGTACTTC.

The chain links TRBV19 to TRBJ1-2; TRBD1 is a possible D gene (5 bases). The V gene's germline CDR1 is LNHDA and CDR2 SQIVND (reference sequence). The CDR3 is made up of 14 amino acids. The V end lost 6 bases, the J end lost 6 bases, and 17 bases lay between the germline ends. CDR3 bases: TGTGCCAGTAGGACAGCGGGCAGGTGGGATGGCTACACCTTC. It is translated as CASRTAGRWDGYTF.

The chain combines TRBV7-9 with TRBJ1-5; possibly TRBD1 for D (5 bases). Trimming took off 5 bases at V and 4 bases at J, with 15 bases between the two ends. The CDR3 length is 15 residues. The germline V gene encodes CDR1 SEHNR and CDR2 FQNEAQ (reference sequence). The CDR3 nucleotides are TGTGCCAGCAGCCCCGCGGGGGGTCGGAATCAGCCCCAGCATTTT. This sequence encodes CASSPAGGRNQPQHF.

The chain is built from TRBV5-1 and TRBJ2-1; D may be TRBD1 (5 bases). The V gene's germline CDR1 is SGHRS and CDR2 YFSETQ. This CDR3 contains 13 residues. V gave up 7 bases and J gave up 5 bases, with 13 bases separating them. The CDR3 region is CASGQDKNNEQFF. CDR3 bases: TGCGCCAGCGGTCAGGACAAAAACAATGAGCAGTTCTTC.

The chain couples TRBV25-1 to TRBJ1-1, with D uncertain. Germline lookup yields CDR1 MGHDK and CDR2 SYGVNS. The CDR3 sequence is 14 residues long. Trimming shortened V by 3 bases and J by 4 bases, and 12 bases separated the two germline ends. CDR3 in DNA: TGTGCCAGCAGTGACGGCCTGGCGCGCACTGAAGCTTTCTTT. This sequence encodes CASSDGLARTEAFF.

This chain uses TRBV3-1 with TRBJ2-1, with D maybe TRBD2 (5 bases). CDR1 is LGHDT, CDR2 YNNKEL, per germline (reference sequence). Trimming shortened V by 0 bases and J by 8 bases, and 14 bases separated the two germline ends. The CDR3 covers 15 residues. The CDR3 nucleotides read TGTGCCAGCAGCCAAGAAGGACTCATAAGGGATGAGCAGTTCTTC. Residues: CASSQEGLIRDEQFF.

V and J are TRBV3-1 and TRBJ2-5, with unresolved D. In germline, CDR1 is LGHDT, CDR2 YNNKEL (reference sequence). The CDR3 length is 15 residues. The germline V and J ends were trimmed by 0 bases and 2 bases, with 10 bases remaining between them. CDR3 protein: CASSQDLGLQETQYF. In DNA form, the CDR3 reads TGTGCCAGCAGCCAAGATCTGGGGTTACAAGAGACCCAGTACTTC.

This sequence joins TRBV28 and TRBJ1-6; perhaps TRBD1 as D (5 bases). CDR3 length equals 15 residues. The V end lost 4 bases, the J end lost 10 bases, and 17 bases lay between the germline ends. Germline CDR1 and CDR2: MDHEN and SYDVKM. CDR3 sequence (DNA): TGTGCCAGCAGTTCCAGGGAGGGGCGCGGGTCACCCCTCCACTTT. Protein product: CASSSREGRGSPLHF.

The V call is TRBV20-1, the J call TRBJ2-6; D perhaps matches TRBD2 (6 bases). This CDR3 has 15 amino acids. V lost 6 bases, J lost 0 bases, and 12 bases lay in between. Germline V gene lookup returns CDR1 DFQATT and CDR2 SNEGSKA (reference sequence). The CDR3 DNA reads as TGCAGTGCACCCCACGGGGGCTCTGGGGCCAACGTCCTGACTTTC. It is translated as CSAPHGGSGANVLTF.

The CDR3: CASSSRGGSPLHF. The DNA of the CDR3 is TGTGCCAGCAGTTCAAGGGGGGGTTCACCCCTCCACTTT. The rearrangement links TRBV27 to TRBJ1-6; TRBD1 is a possible D gene (6 bases). The CDR3 spans 13 residues. V dropped 4 bases and J dropped 9 bases, with 10 bases sitting between them. The V gene's germline CDR1 is MNHEY and CDR2 SMNVEV (reference sequence).

The chain carries TRBV30 and TRBJ2-3, with 10 bases fitting TRBD2. Germline V gene lookup returns CDR1 GTSNPN and CDR2 SVGIG (reference sequence). This CDR3 is built from 15 residues. V shed 0 bases, J shed 4 bases, and the junction held 4 bases outside the gene matches. In nucleotides, the CDR3 is TGTGCCTGGAGTGTGGGACTAGCGCAATCAGATACGCAGTATTTT. Amino acids: CAWSVGLAQSDTQYF.

The gene calls are TRBV13 and TRBJ2-7; D not certain. The CDR3 totals 14 residues. Germline V gene sequence: CDR1 PRHDT, CDR2 FYEKMQ (reference sequence). V shed 1 base and J shed 7 bases, with 14 bases lying between them. The CDR3 is CASSLVLRIGEQYF. In DNA, the CDR3 is TGTGCCAGCAGCTTAGTGTTGAGGATCGGAGAGCAGTACTTC.

In DNA form, the CDR3 reads TGTGCCACCAGCAGAGCCGGATCTGGGGCCAACGTCCTGACTTTC. Protein sequence: CATSRAGSGANVLTF. The chain is built from TRBV15 and TRBJ2-6; D is undetermined. Trimming left V 1 base short and J 1 base short, with 5 bases between. This CDR3 region has 15 residues. Germline V gene sequence: CDR1 LNHNV, CDR2 YYDKDF (reference sequence).

The chain is built from TRBV20-1 and TRBJ2-3; D is perhaps TRBD2 (7 bases). The CDR3 loop spans 14 amino acids. Looked up from germline, CDR1 is DFQATT and CDR2 is SNEGSKA (reference sequence). The V and J ends lost 0 bases and 4 bases respectively, with 11 bases between them. The CDR3 reads CSAREGGLPDTQYF. The CDR3 DNA is TGCAGTGCTAGAGAGGGGGGGCTCCCAGATACGCAGTATTTT.

The chain links TRBV19 to TRBJ1-2, with 8 positions matching TRBD1. This CDR3 contains 11 residues. CDR1 and CDR2 (germline): LNHDA, SQIVND (reference sequence). V lost 8 bases and J lost 6; bases outside the gene matches: 2. For the CDR3, the DNA is TGTGCCAGTTGGACAGGGAATGGCTACACCTTC. Protein product: CASWTGNGYTF.

CDR3 nucleotide sequence: TGCGCCAGCAGCCAAGATAGCAGGGATTATGGCTACACCTTC. Its translation is CASSQDSRDYGYTF. This chain connects TRBV4-3 to TRBJ1-2, with D tentatively TRBD1 (5 bases). The germline CDR1 and CDR2 sequences are LGHNA and YSLEER. With 0 bases removed from V and 5 bases from J, the gap between germline ends came to 10 bases. The CDR3 is made up of 14 amino acids.

The chain has TRBV19 and TRBJ2-5, with 10 bases aligning to TRBD2. This CDR3 is built from 17 residues. V lost 5 bases, J lost 5 bases, and 14 bases stayed unmatched. Germline V gene data show CDR1 as LNHDA and CDR2 as SQIVND (reference sequence). The CDR3 bases are TGTGCCAGTAGTCAACTAGCGGGGAATCCTGGAATGGAGACCCAGTACTTC. This encodes CASSQLAGNPGMETQYF.

V usage is TRBV20-1 and J usage is TRBJ1-2, with a weak D call TRBD1 (5 bases). The length of the CDR3 is 13 residues. Germline CDR1 is DFQATT and CDR2 is SNEGSKA (reference sequence). The ends were cut back, 6 bases at V and 4 bases at J, with 15 bases in the middle. The CDR3 nucleotides are TGCAGTGCCGGGGCGACCCAGGGCTATGGCTACACCTTC. Residues: CSAGATQGYGYTF.

The rearrangement joins TRBV6-4 to TRBJ2-3; D unclear. V lost 4 bases and J lost 5, with 4 bases in between. The CDR3 spans 11 residues. Germline V lookup: CDR1 MRHNA, CDR2 SNTAGT. CDR3 amino acids: CASSVGDTQYF. The CDR3 DNA sequence: TGTGCCAGCAGTGTCGGAGATACGCAGTATTTT.

V is TRBV12-3 or TRBV12-4 and J is TRBJ2-7; 12 nucleotides line up with TRBD2. V gave up 5 bases and J gave up 1 base; unmatched junction bases: 3. CDR3 size: 15 residues. The CDR3 is CASSLTSGGSYEQYF. In DNA form, the CDR3 reads TGTGCCAGCAGTCTTACTAGCGGGGGGTCCTACGAGCAGTACTTC.

The CDR3 DNA follows: TGTGCCAGCTCCCTCCGGGGGGACAGGGGCGGGACCCAGTACTTC. It yields the protein CASSLRGDRGGTQYF. The chain is built from TRBV27 and TRBJ2-5, with 10 bases aligning to TRBD1. V lost 8 bases, J lost 7 bases, and 13 bases stayed unmatched. CDR1 and CDR2 (germline): MNHEY, SMNVEV (reference sequence). The CDR3 has 15 residues.

The chain links TRBV5-1 to TRBJ2-5, with D possibly being TRBD1 (5 bases). The CDR3 consists of 13 residues. The germline V and J ends were trimmed by 5 bases and 4 bases, with 12 bases remaining between them. The germline gives CDR1 SGHRS, CDR2 YFSETQ. CDR3: CASRGQGTETQYF. CDR3 bases: TGCGCCAGCAGAGGGCAGGGAACAGAGACCCAGTACTTC.

This clonotype was counted a single time. The chain employs TRBV6-2 or TRBV6-3 and TRBJ2-7; D perhaps matches TRBD1 (5 bases). The germline V gene encodes CDR1 MNHEY and CDR2 SVGEGT. Trimming took off 0 bases at V and 2 bases at J, with 14 bases between the two ends. This CDR3 spans 16 amino acids. This CDR3 reads CASSYSSGAPAYEQYF. As DNA, the CDR3 is TGTGCCAGCAGTTACTCGAGTGGGGCCCCGGCCTACGAGCAGTACTTC.

This rearrangement joins TRBV7-3 to TRBJ2-1; 8 bases map to TRBD2. The CDR3 is 15 residues long. The J segment lost 4 bases and the V segment lost 1 base, leaving 3 bases of the junction unmatched. Germline V gene lookup returns CDR1 SGHTA and CDR2 FQGTGA. The CDR3 DNA sequence: TGTGCCAGCAGCTTAAGCGGGGGGAATTACAATGAGCAGTTCTTC. Protein product: CASSLSGGNYNEQFF.

The CDR3 is CSASPERGASNQPQHF. The CDR3 nucleotides are TGCAGTGCTAGCCCCGAGAGGGGGGCGAGCAATCAGCCCCAGCATTTT. The chain combines TRBV20-1 with TRBJ1-5, with a weak D call TRBD1 (6 bases). This CDR3 region has 16 residues. Trimming pared 3 bases from V and 1 base from J, leaving 16 bases between. Germline V lookup: CDR1 DFQATT, CDR2 SNEGSKA (reference sequence).

The chain is built from TRBV4-2 and TRBJ2-3; the D call may be TRBD1 or TRBD2 (5 bases each). Per the germline V gene, CDR1 is LGHNA and CDR2 is YNFKEQ. V was cut by 0 bases and J by 1 base, with 14 bases left in between. The CDR3 has 17 amino acids. The CDR3 bases are TGTGCCAGCAGCCAAGATGACGGAAGGGGAGGCACAGATACGCAGTATTTT. Amino acid sequence: CASSQDDGRGGTDTQYF.

The V and J genes are TRBV3-1 and TRBJ1-2, with D unresolved. V was pared by 3 bases and J by 7 bases, with 18 bases between. CDR1 is LGHDT and CDR2 is YNNKEL in the germline V gene (reference sequence). This CDR3 is 15 amino acids long. DNA of the CDR3: TGTGCCAGCAGCCATTCTCAGGTGGCGTCCGGTGGCTACACCTTC. Translation gives CASSHSQVASGGYTF.